This T cell receptor beta chain was observed in a study of siplizumab effects on memory and regulatory T cells. Sequencing of each sample assayed roughly 10^5 TCR templates. Clones were read by immunoSEQ multiplex PCR, and TCRdb kept only the in-frame ones, dropping some. The repertoire includes approximately 100,000 clones, roughly 94% of them detected once, and under 0.7% sits in the top ten. V lost 3 bases, J lost 8 bases, and 9 bases lay in between. This CDR3 region has 12 residues. Germline values: CDR1 LGHNT, CDR2 FRNRAP. Notes on the study in general: A minor share of alloreactive clones matched unstimulated subsets. Contribution to the alloresponse seemed major for naive T cells, which also seemed more diverse than memory cells. Among mappable alloreactive CD4+ clones, the Treg-derived fraction averaged 68.8% with siplizumab versus under 30% in controls.

For this clone: Antigen specificity is unknown.

The rearrangement uses TRBV12-5 and TRBJ2-3; D might be TRBD1 (6 bases). The source is a human donor in good health. Sequencing was performed on Tregs sorted from blood. CDR3 sequence: CASGLMGATQYF. The CDR3 DNA sequence: TGTGCTAGTGGTTTAATGGGGGCTACGCAGTATTTT.